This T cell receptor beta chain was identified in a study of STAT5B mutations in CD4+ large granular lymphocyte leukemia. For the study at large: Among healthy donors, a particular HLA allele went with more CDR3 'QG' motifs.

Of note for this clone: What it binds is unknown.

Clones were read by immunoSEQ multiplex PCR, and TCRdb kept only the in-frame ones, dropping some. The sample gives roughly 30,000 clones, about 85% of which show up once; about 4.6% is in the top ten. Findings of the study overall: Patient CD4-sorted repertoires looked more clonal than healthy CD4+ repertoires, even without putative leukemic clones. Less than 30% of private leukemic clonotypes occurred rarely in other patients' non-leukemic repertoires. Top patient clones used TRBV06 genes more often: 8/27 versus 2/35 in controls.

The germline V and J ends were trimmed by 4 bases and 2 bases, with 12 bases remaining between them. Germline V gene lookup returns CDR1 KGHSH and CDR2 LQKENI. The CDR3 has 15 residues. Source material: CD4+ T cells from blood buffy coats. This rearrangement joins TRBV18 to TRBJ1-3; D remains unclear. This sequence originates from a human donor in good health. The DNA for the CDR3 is TGTGCCAGCTCACAGGCGGATTTCGCTGGAAACACCATATATTTT. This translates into CASSQADFAGNTIYF.